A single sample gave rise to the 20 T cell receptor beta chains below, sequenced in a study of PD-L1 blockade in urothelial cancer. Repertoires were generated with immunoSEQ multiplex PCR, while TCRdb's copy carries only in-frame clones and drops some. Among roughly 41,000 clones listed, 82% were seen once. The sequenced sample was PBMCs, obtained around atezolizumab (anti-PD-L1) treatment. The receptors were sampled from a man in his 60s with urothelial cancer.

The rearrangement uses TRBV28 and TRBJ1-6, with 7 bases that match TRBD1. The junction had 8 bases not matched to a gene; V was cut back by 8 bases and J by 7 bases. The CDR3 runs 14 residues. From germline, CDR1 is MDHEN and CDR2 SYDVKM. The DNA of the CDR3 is TGTGCCAGCGACCCGGGACAGAAGAATTCACCCCTCCACTTT. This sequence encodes CASDPGQKNSPLHF.

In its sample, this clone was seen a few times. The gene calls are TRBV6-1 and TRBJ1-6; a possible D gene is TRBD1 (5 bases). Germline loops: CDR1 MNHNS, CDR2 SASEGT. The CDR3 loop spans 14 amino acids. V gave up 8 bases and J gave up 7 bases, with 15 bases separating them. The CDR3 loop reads CASGGDLWNSPLHF. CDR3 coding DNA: TGTGCCAGCGGGGGGGACCTATGGAATTCACCCCTCCACTTT.

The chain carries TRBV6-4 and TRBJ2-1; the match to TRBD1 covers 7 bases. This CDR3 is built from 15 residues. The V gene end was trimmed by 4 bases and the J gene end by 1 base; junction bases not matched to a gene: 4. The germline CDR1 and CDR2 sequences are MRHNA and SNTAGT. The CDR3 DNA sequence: TGTGCCAGCAGTGTTATACAGGGGTCCTACAATGAGCAGTTCTTC. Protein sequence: CASSVIQGSYNEQFF.

Written as DNA, the CDR3 is TGCGCCAGCAGCCAAGAGGGGACAGGGGGCTCAGATACGCAGTATTTT. Protein sequence: CASSQEGTGGSDTQYF. V and J are TRBV4-1 and TRBJ2-3, with 12 bases aligning to TRBD1. With V trimmed by 0 bases and J by 4 bases, 2 bases remained unmatched. This CDR3 is 16 amino acids long. Germline CDR1 reads MGHRA; CDR2 reads YSYEKL.

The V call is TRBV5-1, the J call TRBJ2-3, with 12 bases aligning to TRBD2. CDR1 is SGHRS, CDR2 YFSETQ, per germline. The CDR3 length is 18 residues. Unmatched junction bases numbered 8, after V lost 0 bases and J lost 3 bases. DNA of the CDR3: TGCGCCAGCAGCTTGGGCAGACTAGCGGGGGCCTTGACAGATACGCAGTATTTT. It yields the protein CASSLGRLAGALTDTQYF.

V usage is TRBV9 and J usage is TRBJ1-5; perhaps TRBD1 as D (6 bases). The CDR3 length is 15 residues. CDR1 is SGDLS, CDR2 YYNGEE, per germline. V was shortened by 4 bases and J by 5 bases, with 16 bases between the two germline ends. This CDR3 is CASSPSDSNYQPQHF. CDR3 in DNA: TGTGCCAGCAGCCCTTCGGACAGTAACTATCAGCCCCAGCATTTT.

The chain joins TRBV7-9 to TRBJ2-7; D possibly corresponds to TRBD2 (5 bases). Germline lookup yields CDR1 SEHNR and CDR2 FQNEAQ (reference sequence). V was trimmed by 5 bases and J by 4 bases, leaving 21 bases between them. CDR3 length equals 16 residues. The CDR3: CASSHQASRSPYEQYF. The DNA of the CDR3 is TGTGCCAGCAGCCATCAAGCTAGCCGATCGCCGTACGAGCAGTACTTC.

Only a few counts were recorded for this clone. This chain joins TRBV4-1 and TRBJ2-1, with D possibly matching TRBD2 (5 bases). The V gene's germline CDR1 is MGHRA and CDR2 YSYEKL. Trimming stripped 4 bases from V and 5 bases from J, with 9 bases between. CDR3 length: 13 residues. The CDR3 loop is CASSLGLHNEQFF. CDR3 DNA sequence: TGCGCCAGCAGCCTCGGACTTCACAATGAGCAGTTCTTC.

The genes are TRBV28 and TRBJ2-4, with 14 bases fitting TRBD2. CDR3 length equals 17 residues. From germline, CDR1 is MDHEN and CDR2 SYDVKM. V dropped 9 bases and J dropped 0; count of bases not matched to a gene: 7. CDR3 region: CASGGLAGAIAKNIQYF. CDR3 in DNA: TGTGCCAGTGGGGGACTAGCGGGGGCCATAGCCAAAAACATTCAGTACTTC. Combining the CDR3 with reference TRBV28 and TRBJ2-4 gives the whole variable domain DVKVTQSSRYLVKRTGEKVFLECVQDMDHENMFWYRQDPGLGLRLIYFSYDVKMKEKGDIPEGYSVSREKKERFSLILESASTNQTSMYLCASGGLAGAIAKNIQYFGAGTRLSVL.

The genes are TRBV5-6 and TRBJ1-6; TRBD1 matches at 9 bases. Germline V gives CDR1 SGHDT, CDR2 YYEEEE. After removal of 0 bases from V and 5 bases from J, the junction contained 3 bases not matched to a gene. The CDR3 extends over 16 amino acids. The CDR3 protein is CASSLDRGQNNSPLHF. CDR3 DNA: TGTGCCAGCAGCTTGGACAGGGGGCAAAATAATTCACCCCTCCACTTT.

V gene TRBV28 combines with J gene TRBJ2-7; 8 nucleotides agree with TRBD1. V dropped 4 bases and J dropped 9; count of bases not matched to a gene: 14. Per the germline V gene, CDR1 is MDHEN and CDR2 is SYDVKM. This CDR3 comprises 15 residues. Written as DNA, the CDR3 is TGTGCCAGCAGTTCCCGGGACAGGCCGGTAGTTGCGCAGTACTTC. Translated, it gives CASSSRDRPVVAQYF.

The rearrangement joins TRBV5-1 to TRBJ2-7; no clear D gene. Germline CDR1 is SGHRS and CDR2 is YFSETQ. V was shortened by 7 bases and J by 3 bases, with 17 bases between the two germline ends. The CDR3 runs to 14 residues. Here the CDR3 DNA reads TGCGCCAGCGCCCGAGAGAGGTTCGGCTACGAGCAGTACTTC. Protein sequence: CASARERFGYEQYF.

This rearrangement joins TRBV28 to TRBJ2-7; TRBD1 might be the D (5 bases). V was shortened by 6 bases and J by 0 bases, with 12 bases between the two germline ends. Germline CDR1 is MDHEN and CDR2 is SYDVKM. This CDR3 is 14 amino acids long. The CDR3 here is CASRMGDSSYEQYF. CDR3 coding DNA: TGTGCCAGCAGGATGGGCGACAGCTCCTACGAGCAGTACTTC.

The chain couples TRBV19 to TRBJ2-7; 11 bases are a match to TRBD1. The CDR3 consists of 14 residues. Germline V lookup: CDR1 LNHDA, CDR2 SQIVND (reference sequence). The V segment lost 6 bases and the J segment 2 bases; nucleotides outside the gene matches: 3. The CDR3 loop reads CASSKGQGAYEQYF. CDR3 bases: TGTGCCAGTAGCAAGGGACAGGGGGCCTACGAGCAGTACTTC.

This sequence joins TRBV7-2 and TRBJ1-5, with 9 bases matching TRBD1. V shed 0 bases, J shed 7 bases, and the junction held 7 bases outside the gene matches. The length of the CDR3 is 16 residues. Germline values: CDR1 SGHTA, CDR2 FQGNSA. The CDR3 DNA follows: TGTGCCAGCAGCTTAGCTTCCGGGACAGGGAGACAGCCCCAGCATTTT. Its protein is CASSLASGTGRQPQHF.

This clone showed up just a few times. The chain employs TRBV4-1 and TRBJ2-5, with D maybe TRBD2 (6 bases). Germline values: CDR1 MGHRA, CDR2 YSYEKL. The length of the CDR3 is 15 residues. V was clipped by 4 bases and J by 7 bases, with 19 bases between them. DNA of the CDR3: TGCGCCAGCAGCCGTCTCGGGACTCCGCAGGGGACCCAGTACTTC. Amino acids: CASSRLGTPQGTQYF.

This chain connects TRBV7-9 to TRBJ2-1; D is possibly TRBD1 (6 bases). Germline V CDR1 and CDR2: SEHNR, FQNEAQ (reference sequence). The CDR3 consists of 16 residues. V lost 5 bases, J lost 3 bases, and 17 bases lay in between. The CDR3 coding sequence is TGTGCCAGCAGCCAAGGGTTCAGGGGCGACTACAATGAGCAGTTCTTC. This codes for CASSQGFRGDYNEQFF.

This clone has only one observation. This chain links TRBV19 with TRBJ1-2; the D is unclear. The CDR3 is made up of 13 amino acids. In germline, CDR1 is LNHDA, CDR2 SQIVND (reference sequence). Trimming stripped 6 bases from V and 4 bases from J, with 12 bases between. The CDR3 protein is CASSEVPPYGYTF. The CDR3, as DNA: TGTGCCAGTAGCGAGGTCCCACCCTATGGCTACACCTTC. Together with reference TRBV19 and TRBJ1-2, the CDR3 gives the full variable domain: DGGITQSPKYLFRKEGQNVTLSCEQNLNHDAMYWYRQDPGQGLRLIYYSQIVNDFQKGDIAEGYSVSREKKESFPLTVTSAQKNPTAFYLCASSEVPPYGYTFGSGTRLTVV.

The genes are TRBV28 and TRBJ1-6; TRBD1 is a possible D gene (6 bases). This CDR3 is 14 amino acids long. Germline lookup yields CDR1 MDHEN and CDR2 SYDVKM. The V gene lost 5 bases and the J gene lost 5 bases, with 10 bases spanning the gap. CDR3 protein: CASSITGNNSPLHF. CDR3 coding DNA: TGTGCCAGCAGTATTACAGGGAATAATTCACCCCTCCACTTT.

The CDR3 DNA reads as TGCAGCGTTGGCGGAGCGGCTAGCGGGGGGCTTTACAATGAGCAGTTCTTC. This translates into CSVGGAASGGLYNEQFF. The J gene is TRBJ2-1, the V gene TRBV29-1; 11 bases are a match to TRBD2. Germline values: CDR1 SQVTM, CDR2 ANQGSEA. CDR3 size: 17 residues. The V and J ends lost 4 bases and 4 bases, in that order; junction bases with no gene match: 12.